This T cell receptor beta chain was sequenced for a study of T cell clonotyping in hematopoietic cell transplantation. The wider study: Recipients' pretransplant samples followed cytoreduction. Regarding the study as a whole: Recipient TCR diversity dropped after transplant; expanded clonotypes rose from day 30 to 180. CD4 and CD8 repertoire contributions could not be separated without sorting. Broader posttransplant TCR repertoire diversity was predicted by graft donor and pretransplant recipient Inverse Simpson Index values.

The germline V gene has CDR1 SGHDT and CDR2 YYEEEE. The CDR3 runs to 15 residues. V was pared by 5 bases and J by 0 bases, with 6 bases of the junction left unmatched. Time point of the sample: recipient sample about 28 days before transplant, after cytoreduction. Of note for this clone: Its antigen is not known.

Method: immunoSEQ multiplex PCR; TCRdb's copy keeps in-frame clones and lacks some. This sample has 27,000 or so clones, with more than 70% found just once. The clonotype was recovered from a man between 45 and 60 years old with myelodysplastic syndrome. Some clones in this sample may be carry-over from other donors' samples. The gene calls are TRBV5-6 and TRBJ2-7, with TRBD1 matching over 9 bases. Material: peripheral blood mononuclear cells, obtained before stem cell transplant. The chain's CDR3 is CASRPTGGPSYEQYF. CDR3 coding DNA: TGTGCCAGCAGACCGACAGGGGGGCCCTCCTACGAGCAGTACTTC.